This TCR beta chain was found in a study of control samples from healthy donors and cancer patients. Only in-frame clones appear in the TCRdb table, and some are missing; sequencing was by immunoSEQ multiplex PCR. The sample lists 170,000 or so clones; around 89% were seen once. Trimming removed 2 bases from V and 4 bases from J, with 13 bases in between. This CDR3 spans 15 amino acids. Germline assignment: CDR1 LGHDT and CDR2 YNNKEL (reference sequence). Material: blood. The chain joins TRBV3-1 (or the pseudogene TRBV3-2) to TRBJ2-3, with a weak D call TRBD1 (5 bases). This TCR was recovered from a woman aged 50 to 65 in good health. The CDR3 nucleotides are TGTGCCAGCAGCCAACAGGGTTGGGGTCCAGATACGCAGTATTTT. Its protein is CASSQQGWGPDTQYF.